The 25 T cell receptor beta chains reported below all come from one sample, sequenced in a study of post-analysis software for immune sequencing data. Every TCR beta cDNA library bore unique molecular identifiers. Each CDR3 protein gets one entry after TCRdb re-called the PCR reads with MiXCR. The table shows about 160,000 distinct CDR3 sequences, with 36% occurring only once. Sample: blood, taken after autologous hematopoietic stem cell transplantation. Receptors originate from a girl under 18 with multiple sclerosis.

The table lists this clonotype with a few counts. The chain joins TRBV4-2 to TRBJ2-3; D is possibly TRBD2 (6 bases). V lost 4 bases to trimming and J lost 3 bases, with 14 bases between them. Germline values: CDR1 LGHNA, CDR2 YNFKEQ. This CDR3 has 15 residues. DNA for the CDR3: TGTGCCAGCAGCCCGAGACTAGGGATGACAGATACGCAGTATTTT. It translates to CASSPRLGMTDTQYF.

The rearrangement joins TRBV5-1 to TRBJ2-3; the D call may be TRBD1 or TRBD2 (5 bases each). Trimming cost V 0 bases and J 4 bases, with 6 bases left between them. CDR3 length: 13 amino acids. Germline V gene data show CDR1 as SGHRS and CDR2 as YFSETQ. The CDR3 here is CASSLGGPDTQYF. The CDR3 DNA follows: TGCGCCAGCAGCTTGGGGGGACCAGATACGCAGTATTTT.

The table lists this clonotype with many counts. The chain carries TRBV20-1 and TRBJ1-5; D perhaps matches TRBD1 (6 bases). Trimming left V 1 base short and J 7 bases short, with 11 bases between. Germline CDR1 reads DFQATT; CDR2 reads SNEGSKA (reference sequence). This CDR3 is built from 13 residues. The CDR3 bases are TGCAGTGCTAGAGTGGGACATCGGCAGCCCCAGCATTTT. Translated: CSARVGHRQPQHF.

The genes are TRBV4-3 and TRBJ2-7, with D unclear. The V gene's germline CDR1 is LGHNA and CDR2 YSLEER. The CDR3 contains 14 residues. V dropped 0 bases and J dropped 6 bases, with 12 bases sitting between them. CDR3 protein: CASSQDRAPGEQYF. The CDR3 DNA is TGCGCCAGCAGCCAAGACCGGGCACCCGGCGAGCAGTACTTC.

The chain combines TRBV29-1 with TRBJ1-4; TRBD1 might be the D (5 bases). This CDR3 contains 12 residues. V was pared by 4 bases and J by 5 bases, with 8 bases between. Germline V gene data show CDR1 as SQVTM and CDR2 as ANQGSEA. The CDR3 region has the DNA TGCAGCGTTGCTTGGGGGAATGAAAAACTGTTTTTT. Its translation: CSVAWGNEKLFF.

There are a few counts of this clonotype. This sequence joins TRBV6-5 and TRBJ2-5, with D unclear. Trimming took off 0 bases at V and 1 base at J, with 12 bases between the two ends. Per germline, CDR1 MNHEY and CDR2 SVGAGI. The CDR3 is made up of 16 amino acids. CDR3 region: CASSYSRFGFQETQYF. The CDR3 coding sequence is TGTGCCAGCAGTTACTCGAGATTCGGGTTCCAAGAGACCCAGTACTTC.

The chain carries TRBV6-6 and TRBJ2-3; possible D gene TRBD2, 6 bases. CDR1 and CDR2 (germline): MNHNY, SVGAGI (reference sequence). V dropped 6 bases and J dropped 4 bases, with 14 bases sitting between them. This CDR3 has 14 residues. The CDR3: CASRPSGYADTQYF. CDR3 coding DNA: TGTGCCAGCAGACCGAGCGGGTACGCAGATACGCAGTATTTT.

This clonotype appeared many times. The chain employs TRBV29-1 and TRBJ2-1; 7 positions match TRBD2. The V gene's germline CDR1 is SQVTM and CDR2 ANQGSEA. CDR3 length equals 14 residues. V lost 6 bases and J lost 8; bases outside the gene matches: 13. CDR3 sequence (DNA): TGCAGCGTGGGGCGGGCGACTAGCAGGGATGAGCAGTTCTTC. This encodes CSVGRATSRDEQFF.

On this clonotype itself: A read error may be the cause here, since a much bigger clone is one base away. The chain couples TRBV9 to TRBJ2-7; D gene unclear. The CDR3 is made up of 15 amino acids. In germline, CDR1 is SGDLS, CDR2 YYNGEE. The CDR3 region is CAGSVASSYSYEQYF. In DNA, the CDR3 is TGTGCCGGCAGCGTAGCCAGTTCCTACTCCTACGAGCAGTACTTC.

V is TRBV12-3 or TRBV12-4 and J is TRBJ2-5; 8 positions agree with TRBD2. Losses at the gene ends were 6 bases for V and 6 bases for J; bases not matched to a gene: 3. The CDR3 has 12 amino acids. The CDR3 DNA reads TGTGCCAGCAGAGTAGCGGGAAAGACCCAGTACTTC. Protein: CASRVAGKTQYF.

DNA of the CDR3: TGTGCCAGCACAACCCTATCCGGCTCCTACAATGAGCAGTTCTTC. Its protein is CASTTLSGSYNEQFF. The chain employs TRBV6-1 and TRBJ2-1; the D is unclear. Germline V CDR1 and CDR2: MNHNS, SASEGT. Trimming stripped 7 bases from V and 0 bases from J, with 13 bases between. This CDR3 is built from 15 residues.

On this clonotype itself: A much larger clone lies one base from this, so it may be a read error. The chain carries TRBV4-3 and TRBJ2-6; 9 nucleotides agree with TRBD1. The CDR3 totals 20 residues. CDR1 LGHNA and CDR2 YSLEER come from the germline V gene. This chain's CDR3 is CAGSPDPFGTGSSGANVLTF. The CDR3 DNA reads as TGCGCCGGCAGCCCTGACCCCTTCGGGACAGGGTCCTCTGGGGCCAACGTCCTGACTTTC.

V and J are TRBV27 and TRBJ1-1; no reliable D call. This CDR3 is 12 amino acids long. The V gene's germline CDR1 is MNHEY and CDR2 SMNVEV (reference sequence). Trimming shortened V by 3 bases and J by 5 bases, and 7 bases separated the two germline ends. DNA for the CDR3: TGTGCCAGCAGTTTTCGGCAAACTGAAGCTTTCTTT. Translated, it gives CASSFRQTEAFF.

Concerning this clonotype itself: Possible read error: a much larger clone is one base away. The chain joins TRBV5-1 to TRBJ2-3; 9 nucleotides match TRBD2. Germline V gives CDR1 SGHRS, CDR2 YFSETQ. The CDR3 sequence is 16 residues long. The ends lost 4 bases at V and 2 bases at J; junction bases unmatched: 8. CDR3 sequence (DNA): TGCGCCAGCAGCCACAAGCGGGAGGACGCCACAGATACGCAGTATTTT. Protein: CASSHKREDATDTQYF.

The rearrangement links TRBV20-1 to TRBJ2-1, with 9 bases lining up with TRBD1. There are 15 residues in the CDR3. In germline, CDR1 is DFQATT, CDR2 SNEGSKA (reference sequence). The V and J ends lost 0 bases and 3 bases, in that order; junction bases with no gene match: 3. The CDR3 DNA sequence: TGCAGTGCTAGAGATGGGACAGGGTTCTACAATGAGCAGTTCTTC. Its translation is CSARDGTGFYNEQFF.

The genes are TRBV7-9 and TRBJ2-5; 9 bases are shared with TRBD2. Germline V lookup: CDR1 SEHNR, CDR2 FQNEAQ (reference sequence). There are 17 residues in the CDR3. J gave up 1 base and V 5 bases, and 11 bases lay outside the gene matches. The CDR3 here is CASSNPLLAGLQETQYF. CDR3 sequence (DNA): TGTGCCAGCAGCAATCCCTTACTAGCGGGCCTCCAAGAGACCCAGTACTTC.

This clonotype appeared a single time. This chain uses TRBV28 with TRBJ1-4; D unclear. Germline V lookup: CDR1 MDHEN, CDR2 SYDVKM. V lost 5 bases, J lost 5 bases, and 15 bases lay in between. CDR3 length: 15 residues. The CDR3 region is CASSPGSGPNEKLFF. The CDR3 DNA is TGTGCCAGCAGTCCCGGGTCAGGTCCGAATGAAAAACTGTTTTTT.

This clonotype was counted a single time. This chain joins TRBV28 and TRBJ2-3; D remains unclear. V was shortened by 6 bases and J by 7 bases, with 11 bases between the two germline ends. The CDR3 has 12 residues. Germline values: CDR1 MDHEN, CDR2 SYDVKM. CDR3 sequence: CASRRRKNTQYF. CDR3 DNA sequence: TGTGCCAGCAGGCGCCGGAAAAATACGCAGTATTTT.

The chain uses TRBV5-1 and TRBJ2-5; D is perhaps TRBD1 or TRBD2 (5 bases each). In germline, CDR1 is SGHRS, CDR2 YFSETQ. The CDR3 totals 17 residues. V was shortened by 2 bases and J by 4 bases, with 21 bases between the two germline ends. In DNA, the CDR3 is TGCGCCAGCAGCTTTGGGGACGAAAGCGGCGAGGGAGAGACCCAGTACTTC. As protein: CASSFGDESGEGETQYF.

The chain uses TRBV9 and TRBJ2-1, with TRBD2 matching over 8 bases. Germline assignment: CDR1 SGDLS and CDR2 YYNGEE. This CDR3 contains 15 residues. V trimming: 0 bases; J trimming: 2 bases; junction bases outside the gene matches: 1. Here the CDR3 DNA reads TGTGCCAGCAGCGTAGAAGCGGGAGCCTACAATGAGCAGTTCTTC. Amino acids: CASSVEAGAYNEQFF.

This clonotype was counted a few times. The chain carries TRBV7-9 and TRBJ1-4; the D is unclear. The CDR3 runs to 16 residues. The germline CDR1 and CDR2 sequences are SEHNR and FQNEAQ (reference sequence). Trimming left V 6 bases short and J 1 base short, with 15 bases between. The CDR3 here is CASSPLHGLTNEKLFF. In DNA, the CDR3 is TGTGCCAGCAGTCCCCTTCATGGGCTAACTAATGAAAAACTGTTTTTT.

This clonotype was seen repeatedly, ten times or more. This chain links TRBV11-2 with TRBJ1-2, with 9 bases that match TRBD1. Trimming cost V 4 bases and J 8 bases; bases outside gene matches: 5. Germline CDR1 reads SGHAT; CDR2 reads FQNNGV. The CDR3 totals 13 residues. This CDR3 reads CASSSDRGGGYTF. Written as DNA, the CDR3 is TGTGCCAGCAGCTCGGACAGGGGTGGAGGCTACACCTTC.

In its sample, this clonotype was seen a few times. V usage is TRBV2 and J usage is TRBJ2-7, with D possibly matching TRBD1 (6 bases). With 6 bases removed from V and 3 bases from J, the gap between germline ends came to 21 bases. This CDR3 comprises 16 residues. Germline CDR1 and CDR2: SNHLY and FYNNEI. The CDR3 sequence is CASSHRWTAKIYEQYF. Written as DNA, the CDR3 is TGTGCCAGCAGCCACCGTTGGACAGCCAAAATCTACGAGCAGTACTTC. Supplemented by reference TRBV2 and TRBJ2-7, the full variable domain reads EPEVTQTPSHQVTQMGQEVILRCVPISNHLYFYWYRQILGQKVEFLVSFYNNEISEKSEIFDDQFSVERPDGSNFTLKIRSTKLEDSAMYFCASSHRWTAKIYEQYFGPGTRLTVT.

Concerning this clonotype: A much larger clone differs by one base, so this may be a read error. Written as DNA, the CDR3 is TGCAGCGCCCTAAGCGGGGGCACAGGTACGCAGTATTTT. Translated: CSALSGGTGTQYF. This chain joins TRBV29-1 and TRBJ2-3; 8 positions agree with TRBD2. The CDR3 is made up of 13 amino acids. Germline loops: CDR1 SQVTM, CDR2 ANQGSEA.

The rearrangement uses TRBV5-1 and TRBJ2-7, with D possibly matching TRBD1 (6 bases). Trimming removed 3 bases from V and 0 bases from J, with 13 bases in between. The CDR3 loop spans 15 amino acids. In germline, CDR1 is SGHRS, CDR2 YFSETQ. The CDR3 DNA reads as TGCGCCAGCAGCTCCTGGACAGTGAGCTCCTACGAGCAGTACTTC. It specifies CASSSWTVSSYEQYF. Based on the CDR3 plus reference TRBV5-1 and TRBJ2-7, the full variable domain is KAGVTQTPRYLIKTRGQQVTLSCSPISGHRSVSWYQQTPGQGLQFLFEYFSETQRNKGNFPGRFSGRQFSNSRSEMNVSTLELGDSALYLCASSSWTVSSYEQYFGPGTRLTVT.